This T cell receptor beta chain was sequenced for a study of control samples from healthy donors and cancer patients. Clones were read by immunoSEQ multiplex PCR, and TCRdb kept only the in-frame ones, dropping some. The repertoire holds 150,000 to 180,000 clones, 93% seen once, with approximately 2.5% in the top ten. Trimming took off 3 bases at V and 3 bases at J, with 13 bases between the two ends. CDR1 is SGHDT, CDR2 YYEEEE, per germline. This CDR3 is built from 14 residues. This clone was observed a few times. The rearrangement links TRBV5-6 to TRBJ2-7, with D perhaps being TRBD1 or TRBD2 (5 bases each). Material for sequencing was blood. This TCR came from a man aged 50 or older in good health. This CDR3 is CASSSRDGNYEQYF. Here the CDR3 DNA reads TGTGCCAGCAGCTCCCGGGACGGCAACTACGAGCAGTACTTC.